Here is one T cell receptor (beta chain) with its context. Assay used: immunoSEQ multiplex PCR; TCRdb lists only in-frame clones, some missing. The data contain 100,000 to 150,000 clones, about 92% of them singletons. This CDR3 spans 14 amino acids. Per the germline V gene, CDR1 is MDHEN and CDR2 is SYDVKM. The V end was cut by 2 bases, the J end by 7 bases, with 15 bases between. This entry is derived from a study of control samples from healthy donors and cancer patients. The clonotype originates from an elderly man with head and neck cancer. The chain is built from TRBV28 and TRBJ2-7; a weak D match, TRBD2 (5 bases). Sample: PBMCs. In DNA form, the CDR3 reads TGTGCCAGCAGTTTAGGACTTATAGTACGAGAGCAGTACTTC. Amino acid sequence: CASSLGLIVREQYF.